This T cell receptor (beta chain) was documented in a study of T cells in Graves' hyperthyroidism and ophthalmopathy (dated by TCRdb to about 2019). As for the study more broadly: To identify distinguishing TCR V-J signatures, a discovery cohort of around 100 patients was used, comprising 43 with Graves' ophthalmopathy and some 60 with stable Graves' hyperthyroidism. Prospective prediction of ophthalmopathy was tested in an independent validation cohort of approximately 19 hyperthyroidism patients and around 16 patients who later progressed to ophthalmopathy. The 85 to 100 discovery patients were divided at random into training and test sets in a 7:3 ratio. The study also compared thyroid tissue and blood T-cell repertoires from 5 to 7 Graves' hyperthyroidism patients. After sampling, hyperthyroidism patients received methimazole starting at 30 mg daily, and ophthalmopathy patients received high-dose intravenous methylprednisolone. The paper describes TCR Vbeta CDR3 sequencing of 135 peripheral blood samples, made up of 40 to 45 ophthalmopathy patients, 70 to 75 hyperthyroidism patients and 17 progressor patients. Summary of the overall study and its limitations: Blood samples also contained most of the expanded thyroid clonotypes (frequency above 0.001), which suggests that blood repertoires may reflect thyroid immune responses. In validation, the model predicted progression to ophthalmopathy with 65% to 71% sensitivity and over 72% specificity, a median of roughly seven months before onset. A 13 V-J signature model separated ophthalmopathy from stable hyperthyroidism, with around 90% sensitivity and about 81% specificity in cross-validation and 80%/75% in testing. Sample size was not statistically predetermined, and blinding of investigators to group allocation was not performed.

A patient counted as having stable Graves' hyperthyroidism if no progression to ophthalmopathy occurred over 18 months of follow-up. Hyperthyroidism patients were newly diagnosed, had a disease duration of under 2 months, and were aged 18 to 65 years. The study excluded patients with uncontrolled infections, other autoimmune diseases, pregnancy or lactation. Diagnoses were established on the basis of clinical symptoms, serum thyroxine and TRAb, thyroid ultrasound, and orbital computed tomography. Trizol reagent was used to extract total RNA, and RNA quality was then checked on an Agilent 2100 Bioanalyzer. CDR1 and CDR2 (SQVTM, ANQGSEA) derive from the germline V gene. V lost 6 bases and J lost 2 bases; the stretch between them is 16 bases long. From the cysteine through the phenylalanine, the CDR3 covers 14 amino acids. Only the CDR3 portion is preserved as DNA: 42 bases, with reading frame beginning at the first base.

A word on this clonotype: Its antigen specificity is not known. No base-level quality is on record; no much larger clone is a single base apart.

TCR beta CDR3 regions were amplified from RNA transcripts. The first round of RT-PCR for the TCR CDR3 was performed with the HTBI primer set and the Qiagen OneStep RT-PCR kit. Libraries were constructed in a second round of multiplex PCR, after which size selection and purification were carried out. The libraries were sequenced on an Illumina HiSeq2000 using paired-end 100 bp reads. Concerning the study's data processing: SOAPnuke was used to process the raw data, throwing out any read that contained adapters or uncalled bases, had a mean Phred below 15, or lacked an exact constant-primer or identifier match. High-quality paired reads were merged with COPE v1.2.5, and unique nucleotide sequences were defined as clonotypes. MiTCR v1.1 was used to align the clonotypes against IMGT TRBV, TRBD and TRBJ reference segments. The analysis included only V-J combinations with a frequency above 0.0001, which together covered around 99% of the repertoires. A TCS score was defined as the ratio between F50 (clonal expansion) and ExV (chaos), using BLOSUM62-based TCRdist between CDR3 peptides within each V-J. Welch's t-statistics and random forest reduced fewer than 550 V-J features to under 15, which were used in a naive Bayes classifier (R e1071). The similarity between thyroid and blood repertoires was quantified using the Morisita-Horn index. TCRdb trimmed public reads at Q25 via fastp, called clones via MiXCR and kept in-frame beta chains. Under each unique CDR3 protein, matching rows form one entry showing the most common genes and DNA. For this entry, the V and J calls and clone size follow TCRdb and not the study's own pipeline. The sample table contains roughly 45,000 distinct CDR3 sequences; only one count was recorded for around 49% of them. Roughly 32% of the sample goes to the ten largest clones.

The TCR originated in a woman between 50 and 59 years old with Graves' hyperthyroidism. This chain is built from TRBV29-1 and TRBJ2-5; the D element could tentatively be TRBD1 or TRBD2, as 6 bases agree for each. Sequencing used peripheral blood or thyroid tissue (not recorded which). The CDR3: CSVSDGGRQETQYF. The DNA sequence is TGCAGCGTCTCCGATGGGGGGCGGCAAGAGACCCAGTACTTC.